Shown below are 17 T cell receptor beta chains from a single sample sequenced in a study of CDR3 diversity in severe acne (dated by TCRdb to the late 2010s). The library was built by means of PCR. Sequencing was performed on an Illumina HiSeq 2000. The raw public reads went through TCRdb reprocessing: fastp at Q25, MiXCR clone calling, in-frame beta chains kept. One record per CDR3 amino acid sequence lists the most common genes and DNA. This sample has around 100,000 distinct CDR3 sequences in its table, and 51% of those were observed once. 12% of the sample lies in the top ten. Sequencing input: blood. These TCRs come from a male donor with acne.

This clonotype was observed at least ten times. This chain joins TRBV27 and TRBJ2-7, with 7 bases aligning to TRBD1. Germline-derived CDR1 and CDR2 are MNHEY and SMNVEV (reference sequence). CDR3 length: 12 amino acids. V gave up 6 bases and J gave up 5 bases; unmatched junction bases: 4. The CDR3 loop reads CASSPDRDEQYF. CDR3 nucleotides: TGTGCCAGCAGCCCTGACAGGGACGAGCAGTACTTC.

Turning to this clonotype: A much bigger clone sits one base away, suggesting this may be a read error. The chain employs TRBV20-1 and TRBJ1-4; D is possibly TRBD1 (6 bases). V lost 0 bases and J lost 7, with 12 bases in between. Germline CDR1 DFQATT, CDR2 SNEGSKA (reference sequence). CDR3 size: 14 residues. The CDR3 spells CSARDLGAGEKLFF. For the CDR3, the DNA is TGCAGTGCTAGAGATTTGGGGGCTGGTGAAAAACTGTTTTTT.

This clonotype showed up just a few times. Since a much larger clone is just one base distant, this may be a read error. This CDR3 is CSARDPMTGDYGQYF. The DNA of the CDR3 is TGCAGTGCTAGAGACCCCATGACGGGAGACTACGGGCAGTACTTC. The chain recombines TRBV20-1 with TRBJ2-7; a possible D gene is TRBD2 (6 bases). Germline V lookup: CDR1 DFQATT, CDR2 SNEGSKA (reference sequence). CDR3 length: 15 residues.

Regarding this clonotype: Since a much larger clone is just one base distant, this may be a read error. This rearrangement joins TRBV7-6 to TRBJ2-1; D is perhaps TRBD1 (6 bases). Germline loops: CDR1 SGHVS, CDR2 FNYEAQ. CDR3 length equals 12 residues. Trimming removed 4 bases at V and 9 bases at J, with 10 bases between. CDR3 sequence reads: CASSSLRGEQFF. The CDR3 DNA reads as TGTGCCAGCAGCTCCCTCAGGGGTGAGCAGTTCTTC.

This clonotype showed up just a few times. This chain connects TRBV27 to TRBJ1-2; D possibly corresponds to TRBD1 (5 bases). Per germline, CDR1 MNHEY and CDR2 SMNVEV (reference sequence). V was shortened by 2 bases and J by 5 bases, with 9 bases between the two germline ends. The CDR3 has 13 residues. In nucleotides, the CDR3 is TGTGCCAGCAGTTTACGAGGGGATTATGGCTACACCTTC. The encoded protein is CASSLRGDYGYTF.

In its sample, this clonotype was seen a few times. The chain joins TRBV6-5 to TRBJ1-5; perhaps TRBD1 as D (6 bases). Trimming took 6 bases from V and 2 from J, leaving 8 bases between them. The germline V gene encodes CDR1 MNHEY and CDR2 SVGAGI. This CDR3 contains 13 residues. The CDR3 spells CASRKGGNQPQHF. The CDR3 DNA sequence: TGTGCCAGCAGAAAGGGGGGCAATCAGCCCCAGCATTTT.

This chain links TRBV6-5 with TRBJ2-7; 10 bases are shared with TRBD1. The CDR3 is made up of 16 amino acids. V shed 7 bases, J shed 4 bases, and the junction held 13 bases outside the gene matches. The germline gives CDR1 MNHEY, CDR2 SVGAGI. The CDR3 DNA reads TGTGCCAGCATTACCGAATCGCGGGACAGGGGATACGAGCAGTACTTC. Protein: CASITESRDRGYEQYF.

This clonotype was picked up many times. This chain links TRBV30 with TRBJ2-3; 14 bases align to TRBD2. The germline V gene has CDR1 GTSNPN and CDR2 SVGIG (reference sequence). Germline trimming cut 5 bases from V and 5 bases from J; bases unmatched to any gene: 6. CDR3 length: 15 residues. The CDR3 reads CAWAGLAGVGDTQYF. The DNA for the CDR3 is TGTGCCTGGGCGGGACTAGCGGGAGTGGGAGATACGCAGTATTTT.

A remark on this clonotype: The junction differs from germline at one of its ends, possibly a read error. This chain connects TRBV24-1 to TRBJ2-7; no definite D call. CDR1 is KGHDR, CDR2 SFDVKD, per germline. The CDR3 sequence is 11 residues long. The DNA of the CDR3 is TGTGCCACCAGTGTTTTGGGCGAGCAGTACTTC. Translation gives CATSVLGEQYF.

This clonotype was counted many times. This chain connects TRBV5-5 to TRBJ1-5, with 9 nucleotides matching TRBD1. Germline-derived CDR1 and CDR2 are SGHKS and YYEKEE (reference sequence). The ends lost 2 bases at V and 1 base at J; junction bases unmatched: 1. The CDR3 covers 15 residues. The DNA for the CDR3 is TGTGCCAGCAGCTTACAGGGGGCGAGCAATCAGCCCCAGCATTTT. Amino acid sequence: CASSLQGASNQPQHF.

This clonotype has more than one count but fewer than ten. A single base separates this from a much larger clone, so it may be a read error. This chain links TRBV5-1 with TRBJ2-7; possible D gene TRBD2, 6 bases. This CDR3 has 14 residues. The ends were cut back, 0 bases at V and 3 bases at J, with 10 bases in the middle. Looked up from germline, CDR1 is SGHRS and CDR2 is YFSETQ. In nucleotides, the CDR3 is TGCGCCAGCAGCTTGGCGGGAGACAGCTACGAGCAGTACTTC. Translating it yields CASSLAGDSYEQYF.

Points on this clonotype: A much larger clone differs from this one at a single base, so this may be a read error. The CDR3 carries no conserved terminal phenylalanine or tryptophan, so it likely arises from a read error. The chain has TRBV2 and TRBJ2-7; D gene uncertain. This CDR3 region has 11 residues. V dropped 3 bases and J dropped 6 bases, with 6 bases sitting between them. Germline lookup yields CDR1 SNHLY and CDR2 FYNNEI. CDR3 DNA: TGTGCCAGCAGTGACATCTCCGAGCAGTACCTC. This translates into CASSDISEQYL.

The chain uses TRBV13 and TRBJ2-5; 7 positions match TRBD2. V dropped 5 bases and J dropped 1; count of bases not matched to a gene: 7. Germline V lookup: CDR1 PRHDT, CDR2 FYEKMQ (reference sequence). CDR3 length: 15 residues. Here the CDR3 reads CASSLLAAAQETQYF. In DNA form, the CDR3 reads TGTGCCAGCAGCCTTCTAGCGGCAGCCCAAGAGACCCAGTACTTC. Full variable domain (rest looked up from reference TRBV13 and TRBJ2-5): AAGVIQSPRHLIKEKRETATLKCYPIPRHDTVYWYQQGPGQDPQFLISFYEKMQSDKGSIPDRFSAQQFSDYHSELNMSSLELGDSALYFCASSLLAAAQETQYFGPGTRLLVL.

The rearrangement uses TRBV19 and TRBJ1-1, with TRBD1 matching 7 bases. V lost 7 bases to trimming and J lost 10 bases; unmatched junction nucleotides: 15. The germline gives CDR1 LNHDA, CDR2 SQIVND (reference sequence). The CDR3 extends over 14 amino acids. This chain's CDR3 is CASNYRQGERGAFF. For the CDR3, the DNA is TGTGCCAGTAATTACCGACAGGGAGAGAGGGGAGCTTTCTTT. Full variable domain (missing parts from reference TRBV19 and TRBJ1-1): DGGITQSPKYLFRKEGQNVTLSCEQNLNHDAMYWYRQDPGQGLRLIYYSQIVNDFQKGDIAEGYSVSREKKESFPLTVTSAQKNPTAFYLCASNYRQGERGAFFGQGTRLTVV.

This sequence joins TRBV13 and TRBJ2-7; 11 nucleotides agree with TRBD2. Per the germline V gene, CDR1 is PRHDT and CDR2 is FYEKMQ (reference sequence). Germline trimming cut 2 bases from V and 5 bases from J; bases unmatched to any gene: 8. CDR3 size: 16 residues. CDR3 region: CASSLLAGGPGHEQYF. CDR3 DNA: TGTGCCAGCAGCTTATTAGCGGGAGGGCCAGGCCACGAGCAGTACTTC.

This sequence joins TRBV9 and TRBJ2-2; D is possibly TRBD2 (5 bases). Germline V gives CDR1 SGDLS, CDR2 YYNGEE. The CDR3 sequence is 18 residues long. V gave up 4 bases and J gave up 3 bases, with 22 bases separating them. CDR3 sequence (DNA): TGTGCCAGCAGCCCGAGGGCGGGTGGAAAAGGTTACACCGGGGAGCTGTTTTTT. Its protein product is CASSPRAGGKGYTGELFF.

This clonotype was found many times. This chain's CDR3 is CASSESGTQTNYGYTF. In nucleotides, the CDR3 is TGTGCCAGCAGTGAATCAGGGACACAGACTAACTATGGCTACACCTTC. The chain couples TRBV25-1 to TRBJ1-2; D is possibly TRBD1 (6 bases). The length of the CDR3 is 16 residues. Trimming left V 1 base short and J 0 bases short, with 12 bases between. Germline V gene lookup returns CDR1 MGHDK and CDR2 SYGVNS.